The clone carrying this T cell receptor (beta chain) appeared once. These data are taken from a study of blood T cell repertoires in COVID-19. Turning to the study itself: T cells, B-cell-depleted T cells, or PBMCs supplied cDNA or gDNA.

This CDR3 spans 17 amino acids. Germline trimming cut 4 bases from V and 5 bases from J; bases unmatched to any gene: 11. Germline V lookup: CDR1 MNHNS, CDR2 SASEGT. In the original analysis: Nucleated cell counts were estimated from reference gene primer amplification. The assay was immunoSEQ multiplex PCR, and TCRdb's table has in-frame clones only and misses some. V and J calls and clone size are copied from that table; D and trimming were computed from the DNA. The data show around 250,000 clones, with 90% to 95% seen just once and approximately 1.2% held by the top ten. Categorization into cohorts depended on clinical history that participants reported.

The V and J genes are TRBV6-1 and TRBJ2-5; 12 nucleotides agree with TRBD1. The TCR originated in a human donor in a cohort exposed to, infected with or recovered from COVID-19 (not recorded which). The donor label of this sample is uncertain. The source material was PBMCs or T cells enriched from blood (not recorded which). The CDR3 nucleotides are TGTGCCAGCAGTGGCGGCCCGGGACAGGGGGCGCGGGAGACCCAGTACTTC. Its protein is CASSGGPGQGARETQYF.